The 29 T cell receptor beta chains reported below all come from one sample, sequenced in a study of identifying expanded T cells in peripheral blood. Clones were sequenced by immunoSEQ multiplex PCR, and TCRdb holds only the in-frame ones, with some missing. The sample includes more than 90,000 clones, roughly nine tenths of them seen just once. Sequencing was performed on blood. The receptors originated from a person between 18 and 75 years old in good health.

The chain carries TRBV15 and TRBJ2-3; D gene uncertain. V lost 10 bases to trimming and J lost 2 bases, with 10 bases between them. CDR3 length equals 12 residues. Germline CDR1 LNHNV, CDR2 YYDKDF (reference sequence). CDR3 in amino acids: CAIGSNTDTQYF. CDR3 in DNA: TGTGCCATCGGTTCTAACACAGATACGCAGTATTTT. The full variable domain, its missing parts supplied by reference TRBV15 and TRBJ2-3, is DAMVIQNPRYQVTQFGKPVTLSCSQTLNHNVMYWYQQKSSQAPKLLFHYYDKDFNNEADTPDNFQSRRPNTSFCFLDIRSPGLGDTAMYLCAIGSNTDTQYFGPGTRLTVL.

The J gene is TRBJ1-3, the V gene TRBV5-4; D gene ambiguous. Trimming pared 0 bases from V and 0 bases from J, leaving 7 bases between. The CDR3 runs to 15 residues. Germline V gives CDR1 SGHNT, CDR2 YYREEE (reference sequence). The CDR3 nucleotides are TGTGCCAGCAGCTTGGGGGCGAGCTCTGGAAACACCATATATTTT. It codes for CASSLGASSGNTIYF.

CDR3 sequence reads: CASSQDSWNTQYF. In nucleotides, the CDR3 is TGTGCCAGCAGCCAAGACTCATGGAATACGCAGTATTTT. The chain is built from TRBV4-2 and TRBJ2-3; D is unclear. The germline gives CDR1 LGHNA, CDR2 YNFKEQ. This CDR3 is built from 13 residues. The V end lost 0 bases, the J end lost 7 bases, and 8 bases lay between the germline ends.

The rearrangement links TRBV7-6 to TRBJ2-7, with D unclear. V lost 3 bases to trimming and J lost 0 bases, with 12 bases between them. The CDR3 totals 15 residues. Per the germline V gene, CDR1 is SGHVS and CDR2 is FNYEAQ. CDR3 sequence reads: CASSFYSGSSYEQYF. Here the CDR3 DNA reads TGTGCCAGCAGCTTTTACAGTGGATCCTCCTACGAGCAGTACTTC.

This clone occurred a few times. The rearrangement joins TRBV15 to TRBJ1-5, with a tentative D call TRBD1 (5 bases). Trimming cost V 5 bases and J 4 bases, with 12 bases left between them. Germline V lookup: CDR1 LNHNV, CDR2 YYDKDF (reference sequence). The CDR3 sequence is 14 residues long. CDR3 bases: TGTGCCACCAGCGCCGGGGGGACGAATCAGCCCCAGCATTTT. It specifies CATSAGGTNQPQHF.

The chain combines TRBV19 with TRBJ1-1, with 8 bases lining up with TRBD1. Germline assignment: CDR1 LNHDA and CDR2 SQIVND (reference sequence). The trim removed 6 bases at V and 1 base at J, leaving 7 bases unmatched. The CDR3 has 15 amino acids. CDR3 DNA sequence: TGTGCCAGTAGCCTTTCCGGGACAGGGAACACTGAAGCTTTCTTT. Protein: CASSLSGTGNTEAFF.

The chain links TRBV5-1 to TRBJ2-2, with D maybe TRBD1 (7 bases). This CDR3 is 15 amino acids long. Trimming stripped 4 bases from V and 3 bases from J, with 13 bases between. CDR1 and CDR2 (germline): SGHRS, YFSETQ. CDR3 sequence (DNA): TGCGCCAGCAGCCCGGGGGACAGAGACACCGGGGAGCTGTTTTTT. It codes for CASSPGDRDTGELFF.

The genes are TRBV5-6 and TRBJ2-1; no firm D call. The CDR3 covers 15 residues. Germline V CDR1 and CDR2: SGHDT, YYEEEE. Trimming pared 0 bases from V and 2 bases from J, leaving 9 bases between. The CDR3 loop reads CASSLASQPYNEQFF. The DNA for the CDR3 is TGTGCCAGCAGCTTGGCCAGCCAGCCCTACAATGAGCAGTTCTTC. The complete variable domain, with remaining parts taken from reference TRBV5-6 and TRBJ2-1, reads DAGVTQSPTHLIKTRGQQVTLRCSPKSGHDTVSWYQQALGQGPQFIFQYYEEEERQRGNFPDRFSGHQFPNYSSELNVNALLLGDSALYLCASSLASQPYNEQFFGPGTRLTVL.

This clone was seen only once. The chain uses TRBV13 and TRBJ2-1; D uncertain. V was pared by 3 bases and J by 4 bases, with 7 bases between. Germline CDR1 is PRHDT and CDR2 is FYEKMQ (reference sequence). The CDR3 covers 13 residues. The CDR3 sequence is CASSFSRYNEQFF. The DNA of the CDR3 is TGTGCCAGCAGCTTTTCCAGGTACAATGAGCAGTTCTTC. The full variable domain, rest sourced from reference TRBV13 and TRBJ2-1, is AAGVIQSPRHLIKEKRETATLKCYPIPRHDTVYWYQQGPGQDPQFLISFYEKMQSDKGSIPDRFSAQQFSDYHSELNMSSLELGDSALYFCASSFSRYNEQFFGPGTRLTVL.

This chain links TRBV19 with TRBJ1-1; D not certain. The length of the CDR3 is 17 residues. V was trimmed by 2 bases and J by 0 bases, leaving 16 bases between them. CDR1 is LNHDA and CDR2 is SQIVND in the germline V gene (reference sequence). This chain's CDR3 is CASSIPTGGFMNTEAFF. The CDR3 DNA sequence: TGTGCCAGTAGTATACCCACCGGAGGTTTCATGAACACTGAAGCTTTCTTT.

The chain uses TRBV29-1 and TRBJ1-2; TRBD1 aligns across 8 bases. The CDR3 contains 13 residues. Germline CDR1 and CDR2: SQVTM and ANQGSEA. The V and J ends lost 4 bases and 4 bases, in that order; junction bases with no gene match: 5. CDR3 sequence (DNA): TGCAGCGTTGTAGCAGGGGGCTTCTATGGCTACACCTTC. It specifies CSVVAGGFYGYTF.

This CDR3 is CASSVEDNANYGYTF. The CDR3 DNA sequence: TGTGCCAGCAGCGTGGAGGACAACGCTAACTATGGCTACACCTTC. The V gene is TRBV5-6, the J gene TRBJ1-2; tentative D call: TRBD1 (5 bases). CDR3 length: 15 amino acids. Trimming removed 4 bases from V and 0 bases from J, with 13 bases in between. The germline gives CDR1 SGHDT, CDR2 YYEEEE. The full variable domain, completed using reference TRBV5-6 and TRBJ1-2, is DAGVTQSPTHLIKTRGQQVTLRCSPKSGHDTVSWYQQALGQGPQFIFQYYEEEERQRGNFPDRFSGHQFPNYSSELNVNALLLGDSALYLCASSVEDNANYGYTFGSGTRLTVV.

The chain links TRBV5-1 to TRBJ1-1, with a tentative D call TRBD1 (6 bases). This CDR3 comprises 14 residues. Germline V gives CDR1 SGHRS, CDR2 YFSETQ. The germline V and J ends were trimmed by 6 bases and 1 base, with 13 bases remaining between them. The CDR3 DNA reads TGCGCCAGCACCTTACCACAGGGGAACACTGAAGCTTTCTTT. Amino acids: CASTLPQGNTEAFF.

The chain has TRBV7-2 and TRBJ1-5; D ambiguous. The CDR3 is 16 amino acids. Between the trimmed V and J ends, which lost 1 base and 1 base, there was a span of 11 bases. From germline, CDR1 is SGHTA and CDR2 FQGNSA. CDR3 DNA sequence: TGTGCCAGCAGCTTAGTCCCTCGACCGAGCAATCAGCCCCAGCATTTT. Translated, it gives CASSLVPRPSNQPQHF.

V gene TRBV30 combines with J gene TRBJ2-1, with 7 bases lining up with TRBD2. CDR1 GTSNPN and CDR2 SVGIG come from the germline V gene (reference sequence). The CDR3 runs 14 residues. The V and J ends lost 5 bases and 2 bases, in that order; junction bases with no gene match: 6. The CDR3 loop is CAWCKGGPYNEQFF. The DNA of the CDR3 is TGTGCCTGGTGTAAGGGAGGGCCCTACAATGAGCAGTTCTTC.

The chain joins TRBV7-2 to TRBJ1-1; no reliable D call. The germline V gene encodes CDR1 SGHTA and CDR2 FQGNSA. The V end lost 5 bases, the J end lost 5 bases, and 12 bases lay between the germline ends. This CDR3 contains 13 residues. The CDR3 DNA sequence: TGTGCCAGCAGCACTCATGGCGGGACTGAAGCTTTCTTT. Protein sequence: CASSTHGGTEAFF.

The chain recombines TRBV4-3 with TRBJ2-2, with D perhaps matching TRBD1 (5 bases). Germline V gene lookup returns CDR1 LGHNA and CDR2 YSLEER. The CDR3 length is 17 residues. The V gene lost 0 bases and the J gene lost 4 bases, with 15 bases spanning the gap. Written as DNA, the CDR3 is TGCGCCAGCAGCCAAGATCCCTTCAGGGCAATCACCGGGGAGCTGTTTTTT. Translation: CASSQDPFRAITGELFF.

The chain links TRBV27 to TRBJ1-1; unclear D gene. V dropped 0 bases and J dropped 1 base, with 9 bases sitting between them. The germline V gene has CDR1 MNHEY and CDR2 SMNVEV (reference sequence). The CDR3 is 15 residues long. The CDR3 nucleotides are TGTGCCAGCAGTTTATCGAAAGATCCGAACACTGAAGCTTTCTTT. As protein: CASSLSKDPNTEAFF.

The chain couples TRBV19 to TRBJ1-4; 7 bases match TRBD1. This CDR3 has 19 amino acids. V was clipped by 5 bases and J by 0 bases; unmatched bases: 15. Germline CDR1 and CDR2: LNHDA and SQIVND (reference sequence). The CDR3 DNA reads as TGTGCCAGTAGTCTCTGGAGACTACAGGGGACCTCAACTAATGAAAAACTGTTTTTT. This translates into CASSLWRLQGTSTNEKLFF.

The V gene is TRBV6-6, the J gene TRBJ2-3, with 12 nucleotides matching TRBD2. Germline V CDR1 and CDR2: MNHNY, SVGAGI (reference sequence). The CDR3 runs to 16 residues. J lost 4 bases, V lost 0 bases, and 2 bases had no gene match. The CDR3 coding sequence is TGTGCCAGCAGTTACTCGACTAGCGGGGGTTCAGATACGCAGTATTTT. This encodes CASSYSTSGGSDTQYF.

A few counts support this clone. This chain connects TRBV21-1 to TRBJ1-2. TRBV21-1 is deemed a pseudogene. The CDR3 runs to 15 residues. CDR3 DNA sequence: TGTGCCAGCACCTATCTCGGACGCCTTCCTGAGGACTACACCTTC. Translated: CASTYLGRLPEDYTF.

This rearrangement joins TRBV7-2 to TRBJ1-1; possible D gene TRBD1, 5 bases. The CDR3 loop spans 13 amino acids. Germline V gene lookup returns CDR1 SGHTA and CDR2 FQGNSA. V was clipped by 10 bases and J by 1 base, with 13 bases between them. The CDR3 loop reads CATSADRNTEAFF. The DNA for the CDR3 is TGTGCCACTTCCGCCGACAGGAACACTGAAGCTTTCTTT.

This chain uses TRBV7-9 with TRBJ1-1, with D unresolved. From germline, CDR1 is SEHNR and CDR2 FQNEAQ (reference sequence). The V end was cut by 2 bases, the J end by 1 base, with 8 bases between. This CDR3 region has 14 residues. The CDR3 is CASSLILGNTEAFF. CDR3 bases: TGTGCCAGCAGCTTAATATTGGGGAACACTGAAGCTTTCTTT.

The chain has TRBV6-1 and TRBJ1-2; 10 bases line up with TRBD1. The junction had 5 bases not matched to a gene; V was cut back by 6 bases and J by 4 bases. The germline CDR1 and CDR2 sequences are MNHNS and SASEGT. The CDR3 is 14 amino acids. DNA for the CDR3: TGTGCCAGCAGGAGACAGGGGGCGGGCTATGGCTACACCTTC. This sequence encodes CASRRQGAGYGYTF.

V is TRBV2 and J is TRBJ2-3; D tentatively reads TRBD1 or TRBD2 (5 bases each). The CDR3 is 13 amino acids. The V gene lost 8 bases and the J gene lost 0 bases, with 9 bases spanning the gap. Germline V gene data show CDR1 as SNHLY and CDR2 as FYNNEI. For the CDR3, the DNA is TGTGCCAGCCCCGGGGCCAGCACAGATACGCAGTATTTT. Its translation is CASPGASTDTQYF. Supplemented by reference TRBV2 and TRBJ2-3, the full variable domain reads EPEVTQTPSHQVTQMGQEVILRCVPISNHLYFYWYRQILGQKVEFLVSFYNNEISEKSEIFDDQFSVERPDGSNFTLKIRSTKLEDSAMYFCASPGASTDTQYFGPGTRLTVL.

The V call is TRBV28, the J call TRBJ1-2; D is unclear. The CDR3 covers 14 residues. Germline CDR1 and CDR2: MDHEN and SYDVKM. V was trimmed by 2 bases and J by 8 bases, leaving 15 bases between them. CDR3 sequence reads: CASSLEAGVTGYTF. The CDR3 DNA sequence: TGTGCCAGCAGTTTAGAGGCCGGAGTTACCGGCTACACCTTC.

The CDR3, as DNA: TGTGCCAGCAGCAAAGGGACTAGTAACTACAATGAGCAGTTCTTC. As protein: CASSKGTSNYNEQFF. The chain has TRBV6-5 and TRBJ2-1; 8 positions match TRBD2. CDR1 MNHEY and CDR2 SVGAGI come from the germline V gene. Trimming removed 6 bases from V and 3 bases from J; junction bases left unmatched: 7. The CDR3 sequence is 15 residues long.

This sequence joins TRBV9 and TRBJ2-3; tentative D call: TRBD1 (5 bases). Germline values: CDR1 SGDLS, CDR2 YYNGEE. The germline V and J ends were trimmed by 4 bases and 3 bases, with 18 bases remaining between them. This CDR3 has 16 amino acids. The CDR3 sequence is CASSPGRGTMTDTQYF. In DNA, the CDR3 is TGTGCCAGCAGCCCTGGTAGGGGAACGATGACAGATACGCAGTATTTT. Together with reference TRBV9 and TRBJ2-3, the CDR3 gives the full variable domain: DSGVTQTPKHLITATGQRVTLRCSPRSGDLSVYWYQQSLDQGLQFLIQYYNGEERAKGNILERFSAQQFPDLHSELNLSSLELGDSALYFCASSPGRGTMTDTQYFGPGTRLTVL.

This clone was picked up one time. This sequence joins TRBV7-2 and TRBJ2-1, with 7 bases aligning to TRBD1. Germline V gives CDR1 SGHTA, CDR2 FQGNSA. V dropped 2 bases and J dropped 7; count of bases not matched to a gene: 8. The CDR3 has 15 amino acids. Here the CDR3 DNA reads TGTGCCAGCAGCTTACAAGGGGGCCTGCTGAATGAGCAGTTCTTC. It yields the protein CASSLQGGLLNEQFF.